Below are 16 T cell receptor beta chains sequenced from a single sample in a study of T cell responses to AZD1222 COVID-19 vaccine. Sequenced by immunoSEQ multiplex PCR; TCRdb stores in-frame clones only, minus some. This table holds approximately 67,000 clones, 86% found once. The specimen was peripheral blood, collected on day 0 of AZD1222 vaccination. Every receptor here comes from an adult in good health.

The V gene is TRBV6-5, the J gene TRBJ1-2; D ambiguous. Trimming removed 7 bases at V and 5 bases at J, with 14 bases between. Per the germline V gene, CDR1 is MNHEY and CDR2 is SVGAGI. The CDR3 totals 13 residues. CDR3 sequence reads: CASKRSREYGYTF. For the CDR3, the DNA is TGTGCCAGCAAACGGTCACGGGAATATGGCTACACCTTC.

The chain uses TRBV29-1 and TRBJ2-7; TRBD1 agrees at 8 bases. With V trimmed by 1 base and J by 3 bases, 2 bases remained unmatched. This CDR3 is built from 13 residues. Germline V gives CDR1 SQVTM, CDR2 ANQGSEA. The CDR3 reads CSVEGTGHYEQYF. CDR3 in DNA: TGCAGCGTTGAAGGGACAGGGCACTACGAGCAGTACTTC.

The rearrangement links TRBV24-1 to TRBJ1-5, with D hard to call. V lost 5 bases and J lost 7, with 14 bases in between. CDR3 length: 14 residues. The V gene's germline CDR1 is KGHDR and CDR2 SFDVKD. CDR3 nucleotides: TGTGCCACCAGTGTTGAGCCCATGTCGCAGCCCCAGCATTTT. Translating it yields CATSVEPMSQPQHF.

The rearrangement uses TRBV7-2 and TRBJ2-2, with D perhaps TRBD1 or TRBD2 (6 bases each). The CDR3 length is 15 residues. V was pared by 3 bases and J by 6 bases, with 14 bases between. The germline CDR1 and CDR2 sequences are SGHTA and FQGNSA. CDR3 sequence (DNA): TGTGCCAGCAGCTTTTTGGGGGGCCTCTCCGGGGAGCTGTTTTTT. Amino acids: CASSFLGGLSGELFF. The variable domain in full, completed from reference TRBV7-2 and TRBJ2-2, reads GAGVSQSPSNKVTEKGKDVELRCDPISGHTALYWYRQSLGQGLEFLIYFQGNSAPDKSGLPSDRFSAERTGGSVSTLTIQRTQQEDSAVYLCASSFLGGLSGELFFGEGSRLTVL.

This clone was recorded once. The V call is TRBV7-2, the J call TRBJ1-5; tentatively, D is TRBD1 (5 bases). In germline, CDR1 is SGHTA, CDR2 FQGNSA. The CDR3 runs 15 residues. V lost 2 bases and J lost 11, with 19 bases in between. The DNA for the CDR3 is TGTGCCAGCAGCTTAAGCGACAGAGGCTTGGTGGCCCAGCATTTT. Translation: CASSLSDRGLVAQHF.

The chain joins TRBV5-4 to TRBJ1-2; D not certain. Germline CDR1 is SGHNT and CDR2 is YYREEE (reference sequence). V shed 9 bases and J shed 4 bases, with 19 bases lying between them. The CDR3 runs 14 residues. In DNA form, the CDR3 reads TGTGCCACCCAGTCGAACCGGGAATCCTATGGCTACACCTTC. It is translated as CATQSNRESYGYTF. The full variable domain, with the rest looked up from reference TRBV5-4 and TRBJ1-2, is ETGVTQSPTHLIKTRGQQVTLRCSSQSGHNTVSWYQQALGQGPQFIFQYYREEENGRGNFPPRFSGLQFPNYSSELNVNALELDDSALYLCATQSNRESYGYTFGSGTRLTVV.

The chain is built from TRBV2 and TRBJ1-2; 10 bases line up with TRBD1. Germline V gene sequence: CDR1 SNHLY, CDR2 FYNNEI. The CDR3 has 13 amino acids. Trimming at V came to 7 bases and at J to 7 bases, leaving 6 bases not matched to a gene. DNA of the CDR3: TGTGCCAGCACCGACAGGGGGCGGGGTGGCTACACCTTC. It is translated as CASTDRGRGGYTF.

V gene TRBV20-1 combines with J gene TRBJ2-7; D uncertain. Deletions cut 7 bases from V and 1 base from J, with 8 bases between. This CDR3 region has 11 residues. CDR1 and CDR2 (germline): DFQATT, SNEGSKA (reference sequence). The CDR3 DNA sequence: TGCAGTGTGGACGGATCCTACGAGCAGTACTTC. Translation gives CSVDGSYEQYF.

The V and J genes are TRBV28 and TRBJ1-6, with D possibly matching TRBD1 (6 bases). V was shortened by 6 bases and J by 10 bases, with 19 bases between the two germline ends. The V gene's germline CDR1 is MDHEN and CDR2 SYDVKM. The length of the CDR3 is 15 residues. The DNA of the CDR3 is TGTGCCAGCAGCCCAGAGACGGGGGGCTTCTCACCCCTCCACTTT. Translation: CASSPETGGFSPLHF.

The chain carries TRBV28 and TRBJ2-1, with TRBD2 identical over 11 bases. J gave up 6 bases and V 3 bases, and 4 bases lay outside the gene matches. The CDR3 loop spans 15 amino acids. Germline values: CDR1 MDHEN, CDR2 SYDVKM. The CDR3, as DNA: TGTGCCAGCAGTTTTTTTAGCGGGAGGGCCAATGAGCAGTTCTTC. Translation: CASSFFSGRANEQFF. The full variable domain, in which reference TRBV28 and TRBJ2-1 provide the parts outside the CDR3, is DVKVTQSSRYLVKRTGEKVFLECVQDMDHENMFWYRQDPGLGLRLIYFSYDVKMKEKGDIPEGYSVSREKKERFSLILESASTNQTSMYLCASSFFSGRANEQFFGPGTRLTVL.

J is TRBJ2-2 and V is TRBV29-1, with D possibly being TRBD1 (6 bases). V was cut by 3 bases and J by 3 bases, with 14 bases left in between. Per germline, CDR1 SQVTM and CDR2 ANQGSEA. The CDR3 covers 15 residues. CDR3 sequence reads: CSVEFGQGYTGELFF. The CDR3 DNA reads TGCAGCGTTGAGTTTGGTCAGGGGTACACCGGGGAGCTGTTTTTT.

The chain is built from TRBV11-2 and TRBJ2-2, with D tentatively TRBD2 (6 bases). Germline CDR1 and CDR2: SGHAT and FQNNGV. V gave up 5 bases and J gave up 7 bases, with 11 bases separating them. This CDR3 is built from 13 residues. CDR3 sequence reads: CASSQTSIGELFF. The CDR3 nucleotides are TGTGCCAGCAGCCAAACTAGCATCGGGGAGCTGTTTTTT.

The CDR3 sequence is CASSLRLAGVRETQYF. CDR3 bases: TGTGCCAGCAGCTTACGACTAGCGGGAGTTAGGGAGACCCAGTACTTC. The chain is built from TRBV3-1 (or the pseudogene TRBV3-2) and TRBJ2-5, with TRBD2 matching 12 bases. This CDR3 is built from 16 residues. CDR1 and CDR2 (germline): LGHDT, YNNKEL (reference sequence). Unmatched junction bases numbered 9, after V lost 5 bases and J lost 5 bases.

This clone has more than one count but fewer than ten. The CDR3 sequence: CASSQEVRDETQYF. CDR3 DNA: TGTGCCAGCAGCCAAGAAGTCAGGGATGAGACCCAGTACTTC. The chain employs TRBV3-1 (or the pseudogene TRBV3-2) and TRBJ2-5, with D possibly TRBD1 on 5 matching bases. Trimming left V 0 bases short and J 5 bases short, with 10 bases between. Germline CDR1 LGHDT, CDR2 YNNKEL (reference sequence). The CDR3 runs to 14 residues.

This rearrangement joins TRBV29-1 to TRBJ1-1; TRBD1 agrees at 9 bases. The CDR3 runs to 14 residues. CDR1 is SQVTM and CDR2 is ANQGSEA in the germline V gene. J gave up 2 bases and V 4 bases, and 5 bases lay outside the gene matches. CDR3 loop: CSVVRTGVNTEAFF. The CDR3 nucleotides are TGCAGCGTTGTAAGGACAGGGGTCAACACTGAAGCTTTCTTT.

This rearrangement joins TRBV28 to TRBJ2-2; D might be TRBD1 or TRBD2, each matching 5 bases. The V end lost 5 bases, the J end lost 5 bases, and 9 bases lay between the germline ends. CDR1 is MDHEN, CDR2 SYDVKM, per germline. The CDR3 loop spans 13 amino acids. CDR3 nucleotides: TGTGCCAGCAGTCGGGACGGGACCGGGGAGCTGTTTTTT. Amino acid sequence: CASSRDGTGELFF.